Below, one TCR beta chain is given with its context. Its antigen is unknown. Method: immunoSEQ multiplex PCR; TCRdb's copy keeps in-frame clones and lacks some. The data contain tens of thousands of clones, just under 85% of them singletons. This entry comes from a study of radiation and T cells in renal cell carcinoma. Study-wide findings and caveats: From baseline, blood top tumor clonotypes peaked at 2 weeks post-radiation. Baseline intratumoral clonotype presence is unknown without pretreatment biopsies.

Time point described: blood 4 weeks post-SBRT, at nephrectomy. Described treatment: 15 Gy SBRT to primary tumor, nephrectomy 4 weeks later. Sequences were derived from blood, sampled from a patient whose treatment included radiotherapy and nephrectomy. The sequence derives from a middle-aged man with renal cell carcinoma.

The CDR3 region is CASREGPTWNSPLHF. Here the CDR3 DNA reads TGTGCCAGCAGAGAAGGCCCCACGTGGAATTCACCCCTCCACTTT. The gene calls are TRBV6-4 and TRBJ1-6, with D unresolved. CDR3 length: 15 amino acids. V lost 6 bases to trimming and J lost 7 bases, with 16 bases between them. Germline values: CDR1 MRHNA, CDR2 SNTAGT.